The T cell receptor (beta chain) under discussion was sequenced for a study of T cells in Graves' hyperthyroidism and ophthalmopathy. Study summary: Initial diagnosis, before any treatment, was when peripheral blood was collected. Study-wide findings and caveats: Median prediction lead before ophthalmopathy onset was 6 to 8 months with the model.

Germline assignment: CDR1 ENHRY and CDR2 SYGVKD. CDR3 size: 15 residues. V lost 2 bases, J lost 2 bases, and 13 bases lay in between. As concerns this clonotype: Its specificity is unknown.

Amplification of TCR beta CDR3 regions was performed using RNA transcripts as template. The primer set for the first-round RT-PCR of the TCR CDR3 was HTBI. TCRdb passed the multiplex PCR reads through MiXCR, listing each CDR3 protein once. The sample holds about 840,000 distinct CDR3 sequences; 35% to 45% are singletons and the top ten take 7.5% to 9.5%. The rearrangement uses TRBV10-3 and TRBJ2-7, with a weak D call TRBD1 (6 bases). This sequence was found in a man between 18 and 29 years old with Graves' hyperthyroidism. The specimen was blood. For the CDR3, the DNA is TGTGCCATCAGTGAGACAGGGACCTATACCTACGAGCAGTACTTC. Its protein is CAISETGTYTYEQYF.